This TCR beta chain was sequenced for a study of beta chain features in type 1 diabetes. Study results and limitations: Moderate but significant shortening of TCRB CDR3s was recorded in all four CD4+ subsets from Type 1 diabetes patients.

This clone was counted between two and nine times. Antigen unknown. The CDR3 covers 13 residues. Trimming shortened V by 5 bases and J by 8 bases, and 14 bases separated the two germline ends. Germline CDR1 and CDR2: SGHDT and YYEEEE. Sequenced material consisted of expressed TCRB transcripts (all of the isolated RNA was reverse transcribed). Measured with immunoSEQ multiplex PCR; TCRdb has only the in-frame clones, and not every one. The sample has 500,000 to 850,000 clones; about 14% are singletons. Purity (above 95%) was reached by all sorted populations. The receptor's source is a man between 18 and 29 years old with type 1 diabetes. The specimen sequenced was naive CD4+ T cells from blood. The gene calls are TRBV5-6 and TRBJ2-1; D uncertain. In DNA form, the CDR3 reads TGTGCCAGCAGGAGGCCCCTTCGGGATGAGCAGTTCTTC. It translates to CASRRPLRDEQFF.